A single T cell receptor beta chain is shown here with its context. It lacks a known antigen. Base qualities are missing; no much larger clone stands one base away. The data derive from a study of Ad26.COV2.S vaccination and SARS-CoV-2 variants (dated by TCRdb to the early 2020s). At the level of the whole study: Vaccine-arm donors came from COV1001, a multicentre, randomized, double-blind, placebo-controlled phase I-IIa trial of Ad26.COV2.S in healthy adults. TCRbeta repertoire sequencing was used to assess the specificity and breadth of SARS-CoV-2-reactive T cell receptors after Ad26.COV2.S vaccination. Ad26.COV2.S was administered intramuscularly at 5 x 10^10 or 1 x 10^11 viral particles, either as a single shot or as two shots given 56 days apart. Investigators did not know the trial group allocation while performing experiments and assessing outcomes. A total of 32 samples were included in the TCR-sequenced set, comprising roughly 19 Ad26.COV2.S vaccine recipients, 5 placebo recipients and 8 SARS-CoV-2 convalescent individuals. Trial participants were randomized into five groups of five, in which low-dose or high-dose Ad26.COV2.S was given once or twice, or placebo was given on both occasions.

CDR1 MNHNY and CDR2 SVGAGI were looked up in the germline V gene (reference sequence). Including the terminal cysteine and phenylalanine, the CDR3 comprises 15 residues. Only the CDR3 region is kept as DNA, spanning 45 bases read in frame from base 1. V is reduced by 4 bases and J by 1 base, leaving a spacing of 11 bases between them. The immunoSEQ Assay was used to sequence TCRbeta CDR3 regions. After extraction, genomic DNA underwent amplification by bias-controlled multiplex PCR, followed by high-throughput sequencing. In the paper's pipeline: To quantify the absolute abundance of every unique TCRbeta CDR3 region, sequences were collapsed and filtered. T cell fraction was estimated by normalizing TCRbeta template counts to usable DNA, with usable DNA measured through amplification of reference genes found in all nucleated cells. Repertoire TCRs were annotated as SARS-CoV-2-specific by exact matching of V gene, CDR3 amino acid sequence and J gene to a known reactive TCR set. MIRA supplied the reference SARS-CoV-2 TCR set, which was filtered for enrichment in COVID-19-positive ImmuneCODE repertoires so that public or cross-reactive TCRs were removed. Based on the MIRA antigens, annotated TCRs were further analysed at the level of specific ORF or position within ORF. Breadth was defined as the number of annotated unique rearrangements divided by the total number of unique productive rearrangements, and depth was defined as the summed frequency of the annotated unique rearrangements. Two-sided Wilcoxon rank-sum tests were used to compare TCR breadth between groups. Imported from immuneACCESS, the table was reduced by TCRdb to in-frame sequences with V and J called. These copies leave out some clones; in studies compared against another copy, an unresolved V gene accounts for under half, and the cause of the remainder is not known. V and J calls and clone size are copied from that table; D and trimming were computed from the DNA. The sample profile shows almost 400,000 clones; approximately 89% of them were found once. The ten biggest clones cover around 1.9% of the sample.

This specimen's treatment or condition label, per the study, means: over 15 received Ad26.COV2.S at low or high dose, single or two shots; roughly five received placebo; per-sample allocation not given. For vaccine and placebo recipients, repertoires were sequenced using samples collected on day 63 after the first injection. Cohort 1b enrolled about 25 adults aged 18-55 years at a single site in Boston, USA, between 29 July and 7 August 2020. Ad26.COV2.S was a replication-incompetent adenovirus type 26 vector expressing a prefusion-stabilized SARS-CoV-2 spike protein from the original Wuhan strain. Study-wide conclusions, independent of this receptor: The study lacked the statistical power to compare responses across vaccine doses or regimens. Substantial breadth of spike-specific CD8+ and CD4+ T cell responses was reported after vaccination. The authors noted that the TCR breadth and depth analyses may have underestimated total T cell responses. Compared with placebo recipients, Ad26.COV2.S recipients showed higher spike-specific TCR breadth (P = 0.0014). Non-spike TCR breadth was comparable between vaccine and placebo recipients, consistent with the vaccine containing only spike.

The material was peripheral blood, obtained in a trial of Ad26.COV2.S vaccine versus placebo. The receptor chain draws on TRBV6-6 and TRBJ2-4; a tentative D match to TRBD2 spans 5 bases. The TCR comes from a person between 18 and 65 years old who received the Ad26.COV2.S COVID-19 vaccine or a placebo. Read as DNA, the sequence is TGTGCCAGCAGTTTCGAGGGCCACGCCAAAAACATTCAGTACTTC. Translated, this is CASSFEGHAKNIQYF.